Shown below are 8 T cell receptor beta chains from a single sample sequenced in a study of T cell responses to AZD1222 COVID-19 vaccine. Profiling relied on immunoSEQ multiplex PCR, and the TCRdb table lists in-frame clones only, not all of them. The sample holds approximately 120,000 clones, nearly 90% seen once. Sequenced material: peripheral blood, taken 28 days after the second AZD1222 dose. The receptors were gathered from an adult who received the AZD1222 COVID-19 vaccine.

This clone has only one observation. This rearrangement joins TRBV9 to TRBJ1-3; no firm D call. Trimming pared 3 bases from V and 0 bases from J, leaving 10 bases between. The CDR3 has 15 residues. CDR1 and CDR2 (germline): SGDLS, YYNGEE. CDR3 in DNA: TGTGCCAGCAGCGCGGGAGGAGGCTCTGGAAACACCATATATTTT. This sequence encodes CASSAGGGSGNTIYF.

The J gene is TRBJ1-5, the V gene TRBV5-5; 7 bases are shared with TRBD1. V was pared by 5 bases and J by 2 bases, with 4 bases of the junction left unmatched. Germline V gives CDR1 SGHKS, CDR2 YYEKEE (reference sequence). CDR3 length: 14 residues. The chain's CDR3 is CASSNDRGNQPQHF. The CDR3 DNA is TGTGCCAGCAGTAACGACAGGGGCAATCAGCCCCAGCATTTT.

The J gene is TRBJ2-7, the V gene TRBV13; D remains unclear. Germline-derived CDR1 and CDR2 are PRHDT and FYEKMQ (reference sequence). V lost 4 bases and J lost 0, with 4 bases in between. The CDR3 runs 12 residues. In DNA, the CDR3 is TGTGCCAGCAGCTACTACTCCTACGAGCAGTACTTC. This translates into CASSYYSYEQYF. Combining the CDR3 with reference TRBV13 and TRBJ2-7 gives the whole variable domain AAGVIQSPRHLIKEKRETATLKCYPIPRHDTVYWYQQGPGQDPQFLISFYEKMQSDKGSIPDRFSAQQFSDYHSELNMSSLELGDSALYFCASSYYSYEQYFGPGTRLTVT.

The CDR3 reads CATSRASQATGYEQYF. In DNA form, the CDR3 reads TGTGCCACCAGCAGAGCGTCGCAGGCGACCGGGTACGAGCAGTACTTC. This rearrangement joins TRBV15 to TRBJ2-7; D call uncertain. V was clipped by 1 base and J by 4 bases, with 17 bases between them. The CDR3 sequence is 16 residues long. CDR1 is LNHNV and CDR2 is YYDKDF in the germline V gene (reference sequence).

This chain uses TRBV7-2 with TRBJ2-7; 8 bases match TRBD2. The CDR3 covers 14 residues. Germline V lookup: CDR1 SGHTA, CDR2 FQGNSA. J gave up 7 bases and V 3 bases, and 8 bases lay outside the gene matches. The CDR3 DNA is TGTGCCAGCAGCTTCGCCAGCGGGGGAGGAGAGCAGTACTTC. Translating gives CASSFASGGGEQYF.

The CDR3 reads CASSGASGTGAGYTF. The DNA of the CDR3 is TGTGCCAGCAGTGGGGCTTCCGGGACAGGGGCCGGCTACACCTTC. The chain links TRBV25-1 to TRBJ1-2, with 10 nucleotides matching TRBD1. This CDR3 region has 15 residues. Trimming took 4 bases from V and 8 from J; bases not matched to a gene: 10. Germline loops: CDR1 MGHDK, CDR2 SYGVNS.

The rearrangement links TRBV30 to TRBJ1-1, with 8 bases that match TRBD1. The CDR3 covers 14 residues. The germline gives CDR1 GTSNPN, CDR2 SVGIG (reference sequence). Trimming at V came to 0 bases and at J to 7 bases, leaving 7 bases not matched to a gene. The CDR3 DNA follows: TGTGCCTGGAGTGTACACGCAGGACAGGGTGAAGCTTTCTTT. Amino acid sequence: CAWSVHAGQGEAFF.

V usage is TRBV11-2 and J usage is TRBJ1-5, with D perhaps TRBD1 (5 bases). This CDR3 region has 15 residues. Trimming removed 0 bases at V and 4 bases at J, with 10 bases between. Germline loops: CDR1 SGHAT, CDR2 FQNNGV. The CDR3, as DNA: TGTGCCAGCAGCTTAGATCTCGGGGCTAATCAGCCCCAGCATTTT. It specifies CASSLDLGANQPQHF.